These 15 T cell receptor beta chains came from one sample sequenced in a study of blood T cell repertoires in COVID-19. Profiled with immunoSEQ multiplex PCR; TCRdb holds only in-frame clones, not every one. The sample contains around 200,000 clones, around 84% of which appear only once. Sequenced: peripheral blood. Receptors were obtained from a man aged 35 to 55 with active or convalescent COVID-19.

The CDR3 reads CASSLPGQGYNEQFF. CDR3 nucleotide sequence: TGTGCCAGCAGCCTACCGGGACAGGGTTACAATGAGCAGTTCTTC. The chain links TRBV5-6 to TRBJ2-1, with 9 bases fitting TRBD1. The CDR3 loop spans 15 amino acids. The V gene end was trimmed by 4 bases and the J gene end by 4 bases; junction bases not matched to a gene: 6. CDR1 SGHDT and CDR2 YYEEEE come from the germline V gene.

V gene TRBV12-3 or TRBV12-4 combines with J gene TRBJ2-1; 8 bases agree with TRBD2. This CDR3 spans 13 amino acids. Germline trimming cut 6 bases from V and 6 bases from J; bases unmatched to any gene: 4. CDR3 amino acids: CASRAGRGNEQFF. CDR3 nucleotide sequence: TGTGCCAGCAGGGCCGGGAGGGGCAATGAGCAGTTCTTC.

The chain recombines TRBV6-5 with TRBJ2-1; D uncertain. V lost 7 bases and J lost 1, with 11 bases in between. There are 14 residues in the CDR3. Germline V CDR1 and CDR2: MNHEY, SVGAGI. CDR3 in amino acids: CASILAGSYNEQFF. The CDR3 nucleotides read TGTGCCAGCATTTTAGCCGGTTCCTACAATGAGCAGTTCTTC.

The V gene is TRBV28, the J gene TRBJ1-5; TRBD1 aligns across 8 bases. Germline V lookup: CDR1 MDHEN, CDR2 SYDVKM. J lost 1 base, V lost 3 bases, and 2 bases had no gene match. CDR3 length equals 15 residues. This chain's CDR3 is CASSLTGVSNQPQHF. The DNA of the CDR3 is TGTGCCAGCAGTTTGACAGGGGTCAGCAATCAGCCCCAGCATTTT.

This chain links TRBV2 with TRBJ1-3; TRBD1 aligns across 7 bases. The CDR3 is 14 amino acids. The germline V gene has CDR1 SNHLY and CDR2 FYNNEI. V was pared by 1 base and J by 7 bases, with 4 bases of the junction left unmatched. The CDR3 loop is CASSEGRQGNTIYF. The CDR3 DNA is TGTGCCAGCAGTGAAGGGAGACAGGGTAACACCATATATTTT.

This chain joins TRBV4-1 and TRBJ2-2, with D possibly TRBD1 on 6 matching bases. The CDR3 contains 15 residues. The V end lost 4 bases, the J end lost 8 bases, and 17 bases lay between the germline ends. The V gene's germline CDR1 is MGHRA and CDR2 YSYEKL. The CDR3: CASSPVIQGLGELFF. CDR3 DNA: TGCGCCAGCAGCCCCGTAATACAGGGCTTGGGGGAGCTGTTTTTT.

This rearrangement joins TRBV27 to TRBJ2-3, with 7 positions matching TRBD1. CDR3 length: 15 amino acids. V was pared by 4 bases and J by 4 bases, with 8 bases of the junction left unmatched. Germline V CDR1 and CDR2: MNHEY, SMNVEV (reference sequence). The CDR3 here is CASSWGTAFSDTQYF. As DNA, the CDR3 is TGTGCCAGCAGTTGGGGGACAGCGTTTTCAGATACGCAGTATTTT.

The rearrangement joins TRBV28 to TRBJ2-1; TRBD1 matches 9 bases. V was clipped by 8 bases and J by 2 bases; unmatched bases: 4. The CDR3 extends over 14 amino acids. Germline V gene sequence: CDR1 MDHEN, CDR2 SYDVKM. CDR3 residues: CASARTGAYNEQFF. CDR3 coding DNA: TGTGCCAGCGCCCGGACAGGGGCCTACAATGAGCAGTTCTTC.

The chain links TRBV10-2 to TRBJ1-5; the D is unclear. This CDR3 is 13 amino acids long. The V and J ends lost 1 base and 5 bases respectively, with 6 bases between them. In germline, CDR1 is WSHSY, CDR2 SAAADI. In DNA form, the CDR3 reads TGCGCCAGCAGTGAGTACGGGGATCAGCCCCAGCATTTT. Its translation is CASSEYGDQPQHF.

The rearrangement uses TRBV30 and TRBJ1-4; tentatively, D is TRBD1 (5 bases). V was cut by 1 base and J by 12 bases, with 21 bases left in between. The CDR3 covers 15 residues. Germline CDR1 is GTSNPN and CDR2 is SVGIG (reference sequence). The CDR3 region is CAWSAYRTGGGELFF. The CDR3 DNA sequence: TGTGCCTGGAGTGCTTACAGGACGGGGGGAGGGGAACTGTTTTTT.

The chain links TRBV6-5 to TRBJ2-7, with unresolved D. Trimming shortened V by 6 bases and J by 4 bases, and 10 bases separated the two germline ends. The CDR3 contains 12 residues. CDR1 is MNHEY and CDR2 is SVGAGI in the germline V gene. The CDR3 is CASRTTRYEQYF. The CDR3 DNA follows: TGTGCCAGCAGAACGACTCGTTACGAGCAGTACTTC.

The J gene is TRBJ2-7, the V gene TRBV6-2 or TRBV6-3; 9 bases fit TRBD1. V gave up 2 bases and J gave up 4 bases; unmatched junction bases: 3. CDR3 length equals 14 residues. Germline lookup yields CDR1 MNHEY and CDR2 SVGEGT. The CDR3 nucleotides are TGTGCCAGCAGTTACCCTGGACAGGGGTACGAGCAGTACTTC. Translated, it gives CASSYPGQGYEQYF.

V usage is TRBV24-1 and J usage is TRBJ2-3; 7 bases are shared with TRBD1. Germline loops: CDR1 KGHDR, CDR2 SFDVKD. This CDR3 has 13 residues. V lost 6 bases to trimming and J lost 7 bases; unmatched junction nucleotides: 6. CDR3 region: CATSLSTGHTQYF. The CDR3 DNA is TGTGCCACCAGTCTTTCGACAGGGCATACGCAGTATTTT.

The genes are TRBV19 and TRBJ1-5; possibly TRBD1 for D (6 bases). CDR1 is LNHDA, CDR2 SQIVND, per germline (reference sequence). Trimming stripped 7 bases from V and 1 base from J, with 14 bases between. This CDR3 comprises 15 residues. CDR3 bases: TGTGCCAGTAATTCACAGGGATCCAGCAATCAGCCCCAGCATTTT. It yields the protein CASNSQGSSNQPQHF. The full variable domain, with the rest looked up from reference TRBV19 and TRBJ1-5, is DGGITQSPKYLFRKEGQNVTLSCEQNLNHDAMYWYRQDPGQGLRLIYYSQIVNDFQKGDIAEGYSVSREKKESFPLTVTSAQKNPTAFYLCASNSQGSSNQPQHFGDGTRLSIL.

The chain couples TRBV6-6 to TRBJ1-6; 7 bases map to TRBD1. CDR3 length equals 15 residues. V was clipped by 2 bases and J by 5 bases; unmatched bases: 3. Germline V gives CDR1 MNHNY, CDR2 SVGAGI (reference sequence). CDR3 region: CASSYHTGDNSPLHF. For the CDR3, the DNA is TGTGCCAGCAGTTACCATACAGGGGATAATTCACCCCTCCACTTT.